Listed below are T cell receptor beta chains from one sample, sequenced in a study of metastatic and nonmetastatic thyroid tumors. TCRdb re-called the PCR reads via MiXCR. The data show roughly 34,000 clones, 21% seen once. Sequenced sample: tumor tissue. The receptors stem from a male donor with papillary thyroid cancer or a benign thyroid nodule (not recorded which). Some clones in this sample may be carry-over from other donors' samples. Both conserved end residues are part of each CDR3. A D gene is named only where the DNA matches it firmly. Some rows have no size entry. The others give once, few or many, or a class for an expanded clone.

V gene	J gene	clone size	D gene	CDR3 DNA	CDR3 protein
TRBV5-6	TRBJ1-1	many	.	TGTGCCAGCAGCTTCGATAGGGTCACTGAAGCTTTCTTT	CASSFDRVTEAFF
TRBV12-5	TRBJ2-7	few	.	TGTGCTAGTGGTTTGGTTTTTCTTGTGGGGACAAATAACTACGAGCAGTACTTC	CASGLVFLVGTNNYEQYF
TRBV5-1	TRBJ1-5	many	TRBD1	TGCGCCAGCAGCCCCGCAGGGGGGAGCAATCAGCCCCAGCATTTT	CASSPAGGSNQPQHF
TRBV5-1	TRBJ2-1	many	TRBD1	TGCGCCAGCCAAAGGACAGGGGTAGATAATGAGCAGTTCTTC	CASQRTGVDNEQFF
TRBV14	TRBJ2-2	medium-sized	.	TGTGCCAGCAGCCATTCAACTTACACCGGGGAGCTGTTTTTT	CASSHSTYTGELFF
TRBV6-2/TRBV6-3	TRBJ1-1	many	TRBD1	TGTGCCAGCAGTCCGGGACAGCTGAACACTGAAGCTTTCTTT	CASSPGQLNTEAFF
TRBV3-1	TRBJ1-1	.	.	TGTGCCAGCAGCCAAGCAGGATACACTGAAGATTTCTTT	CASSQAGYTEDFF
TRBV6-2/TRBV6-3	TRBJ2-1	.	TRBD2	TGTGCCAGCACCACTAGCGGGACTAGTAATGAGCAGTTCTTC	CASTTSGTSNEQFF
TRBV10-3	TRBJ2-7	few	.	TGTGCCATCAGCCCAATACAGGGTAGCTACGAGCAGTACTTC	CAISPIQGSYEQYF
TRBV2	TRBJ2-7	.	.	TGTGCCAGCAGAAATCTCTACGAGCAGTACTTC	CASRNLYEQYF